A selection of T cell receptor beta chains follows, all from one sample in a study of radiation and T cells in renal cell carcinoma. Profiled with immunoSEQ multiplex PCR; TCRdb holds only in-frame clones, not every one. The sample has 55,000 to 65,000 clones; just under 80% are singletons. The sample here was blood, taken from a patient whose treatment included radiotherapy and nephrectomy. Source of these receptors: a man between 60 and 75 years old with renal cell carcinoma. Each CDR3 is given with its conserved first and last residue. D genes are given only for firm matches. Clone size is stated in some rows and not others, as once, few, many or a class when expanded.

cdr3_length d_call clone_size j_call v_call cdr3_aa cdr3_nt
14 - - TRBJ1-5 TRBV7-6 CASSPGYGNQPQHF TGTGCCAGCAGCCCGGGGTATGGCAATCAGCCCCAGCATTTT
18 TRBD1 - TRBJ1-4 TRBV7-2 CASSFRSVGQGSNEKLFF TGTGCCAGCAGCTTTAGATCCGTCGGACAGGGATCTAATGAAAAACTGTTTTTT
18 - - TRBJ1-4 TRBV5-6 CASSLVGGIGLTNEKLFF TGTGCCAGCAGCTTGGTCGGAGGAATCGGGTTAACTAATGAAAAACTGTTTTTT
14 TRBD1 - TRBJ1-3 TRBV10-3 CAIDRDRSGNTIYF TGTGCCATCGACAGGGACCGCTCTGGAAACACCATATATTTT
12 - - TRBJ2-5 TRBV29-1 CSVGDTQETQYF TGCAGCGTCGGGGACACCCAAGAGACCCAGTACTTC
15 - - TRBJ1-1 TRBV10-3 CAISAYHELNTEAFF TGTGCCATCAGTGCGTACCATGAACTGAACACTGAAGCTTTCTTT
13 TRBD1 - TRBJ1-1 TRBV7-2 CASSWDSNTEAFF TGTGCCAGCAGCTGGGACAGCAACACTGAAGCTTTCTTT
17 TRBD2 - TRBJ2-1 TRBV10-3 CAISESARSGSHNEQFF TGTGCCATCAGTGAGTCGGCTCGGAGCGGGAGTCACAATGAGCAGTTCTTC
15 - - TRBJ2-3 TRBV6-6 CASTQPGVASDTQYF TGTGCCAGCACCCAACCTGGGGTAGCGTCAGATACGCAGTATTTT
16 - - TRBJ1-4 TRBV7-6 CASSLTQGLANEKLFF TGTGCCAGCAGTCTAACACAGGGTTTAGCTAATGAAAAACTGTTTTTT
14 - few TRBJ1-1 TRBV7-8 CASSLDQANTEAFF TGTGCCAGCAGCTTAGATCAGGCGAACACTGAAGCTTTCTTT
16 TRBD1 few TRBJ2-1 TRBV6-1 CASSEAWDRTYNEQFF TGTGCCAGCAGTGAAGCGTGGGACAGGACCTACAATGAGCAGTTCTTC
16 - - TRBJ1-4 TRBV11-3 CASSLAVGHDNEKLFF TGTGCCAGCAGCTTAGCCGTGGGCCACGATAATGAAAAACTGTTTTTT
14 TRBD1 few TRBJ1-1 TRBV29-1 CSVDRDRGDTEAFF TGCAGCGTGGACCGGGACAGGGGGGACACTGAAGCTTTCTTT
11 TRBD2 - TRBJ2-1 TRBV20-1 CSASSGGADFF TGCAGTGCTAGTTCGGGGGGGGCCGATTTCTTC
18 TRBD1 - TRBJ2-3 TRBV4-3 CASSQDMQGARSTDTQYF TGCGCCAGCAGCCAAGACATGCAGGGGGCACGGAGCACAGATACGCAGTATTTT
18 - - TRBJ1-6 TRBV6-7 CASSYSSRASRDNSPLHF TGTGCCAGCAGTTACTCCTCTAGGGCCAGTCGGGATAATTCACCCCTCCACTTT
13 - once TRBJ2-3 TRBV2 CASSEGRADTQYF TGTGCCAGCAGTGAGGGCCGAGCAGATACGCAGTATTTT
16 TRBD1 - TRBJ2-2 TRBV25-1 CASSEWGTGVAGELFF TGTGCCAGCAGTGAATGGGGGACAGGGGTTGCCGGGGAGCTGTTTTTT
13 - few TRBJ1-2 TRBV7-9 CASSSRVVNGYTF TGTGCCAGCAGCTCCCGGGTAGTGAATGGCTACACCTTC
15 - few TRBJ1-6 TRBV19 CASKVDPRWDSPLHF TGTGCCAGTAAGGTAGATCCTAGGTGGGATTCACCCCTCCACTTT
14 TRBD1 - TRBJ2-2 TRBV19 CAGRTGPNTGELFF TGTGCCGGACGGACAGGGCCGAACACCGGGGAGCTGTTTTTT
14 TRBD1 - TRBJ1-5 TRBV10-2 CASRNRGPEQPQHF TGCGCCAGCAGAAACAGGGGCCCGGAACAGCCCCAGCATTTT
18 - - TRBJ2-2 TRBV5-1 CASSPGGGFGFNTGELFF TGCGCCAGCAGTCCCGGTGGAGGGTTTGGCTTCAACACCGGGGAGCTGTTTTTT
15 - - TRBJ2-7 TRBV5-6 CASSLYSQLGYEQYF TGTGCCAGCAGCTTATATAGTCAACTAGGCTACGAGCAGTACTTC
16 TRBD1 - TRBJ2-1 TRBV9 CASSDHRDRGGHEQFF TGTGCCAGCAGCGATCACCGGGACAGGGGGGGTCATGAGCAGTTCTTC
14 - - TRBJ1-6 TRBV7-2 CASSLAQLDSPLHF TGTGCCAGCAGCTTAGCGCAGCTGGATTCACCCCTCCACTTT
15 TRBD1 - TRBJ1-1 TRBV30 CAWTNPGTGSTEAFF TGTGCCTGGACCAACCCCGGGACAGGGAGCACTGAAGCTTTCTTT
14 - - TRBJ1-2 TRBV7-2 CASNLARGVYGYTF TGTGCCAGCAACCTCGCTAGGGGGGTTTATGGCTACACCTTC
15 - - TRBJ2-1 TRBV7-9 CASSLVAATYNEQFF TGTGCCAGCAGCTTAGTAGCGGCGACCTACAATGAGCAGTTCTTC
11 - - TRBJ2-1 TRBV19 CASSRNNEQFF TGTGCCAGTAGTAGGAACAATGAGCAGTTCTTC
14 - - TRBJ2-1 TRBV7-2 CASSFYGNKDEQFF TGTGCCAGCAGCTTTTACGGGAATAAGGATGAGCAGTTCTTC
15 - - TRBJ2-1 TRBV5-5 CASSLTGDSYNEQFF TGTGCCAGCAGCCTAACGGGGGATTCATACAATGAGCAGTTCTTC
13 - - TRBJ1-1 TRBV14 CASSQVRNTEAFF TGTGCCAGCAGCCAAGTGCGTAACACTGAAGCTTTCTTT
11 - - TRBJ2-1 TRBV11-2 CASSQSNEQFF TGTGCCAGCAGCCAATCTAATGAGCAGTTCTTC
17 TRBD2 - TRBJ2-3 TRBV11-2 CASSLFTSGGETDTQYF TGTGCCAGCAGCTTGTTTACTAGCGGGGGGGAAACAGATACGCAGTATTTT
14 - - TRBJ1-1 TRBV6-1 CASIINRAGTEAFF TGTGCCAGCATAATCAATAGGGCCGGGACTGAAGCTTTCTTT
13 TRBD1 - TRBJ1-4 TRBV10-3 CATGDFSNEKLFF TGTGCTACAGGGGACTTTAGTAATGAAAAACTGTTTTTT
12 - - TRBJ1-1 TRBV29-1 CSVAHMNTEAFF TGCAGCGTTGCACATATGAACACTGAAGCTTTCTTT
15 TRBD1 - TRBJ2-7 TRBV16 CASSQPGTAYYEQYF TGTGCCAGCAGCCAACCCGGGACAGCCTACTACGAGCAGTACTTC
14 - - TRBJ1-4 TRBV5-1 CASSLASTDEKLFF TGCGCCAGCAGCTTGGCCAGTACGGATGAAAAACTGTTTTTT
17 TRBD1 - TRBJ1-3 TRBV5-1 CASTSMAGGSSGNTIYF TGCGCCAGCACCTCAATGGCAGGGGGTTCCTCTGGAAACACCATATATTTT
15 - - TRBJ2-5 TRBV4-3 CASSQGTGTWETQYF TGCGCCAGCAGCCAAGGAACAGGGACTTGGGAGACCCAGTACTTC
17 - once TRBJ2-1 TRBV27 CASSLSRRARSYNEQFF TGTGCCAGCAGTTTATCGAGGCGGGCACGCTCCTACAATGAGCAGTTCTTC
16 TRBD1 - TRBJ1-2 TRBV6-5 CASSYSTGTGWDGYTF TGTGCCAGCAGTTACTCGACAGGGACAGGCTGGGATGGCTACACCTTC
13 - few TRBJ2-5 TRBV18 CASSPGGRETQYF TGTGCCAGCTCACCAGGGGGGAGAGAGACCCAGTACTTC
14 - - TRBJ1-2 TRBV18 CASSTTGPYYGYTF TGTGCCAGCTCGACGACAGGTCCTTACTATGGCTACACCTTC
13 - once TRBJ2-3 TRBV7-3 CASSFSRADTQYF TGTGCCAGCAGCTTCTCGCGGGCAGATACGCAGTATTTT
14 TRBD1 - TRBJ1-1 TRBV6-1 CASRGTGGNTEAFF TGTGCCAGCAGGGGGACAGGGGGGAACACTGAAGCTTTCTTT
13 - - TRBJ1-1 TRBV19 CASRDTWNTEAFF TGTGCCAGCCGGGACACATGGAACACTGAAGCTTTCTTT
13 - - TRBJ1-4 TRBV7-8 CASSVEGNEKLFF TGTGCCAGCAGCGTCGAGGGTAATGAAAAACTGTTTTTT
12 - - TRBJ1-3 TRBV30 CAWSVGGNTIYF TGTGCCTGGAGTGTAGGGGGAAACACCATATATTTT
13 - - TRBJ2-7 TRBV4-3 CASSQGGPNEQYF TGCGCCAGCAGCCAAGGAGGCCCCAACGAGCAGTACTTC